This passage covers 21 T cell receptor beta chains from one sample sequenced in a study of CD8 T cells in ankylosing spondylitis. TCRdb processed the 5' RACE reads anew with MiXCR; each CDR3 protein has one entry. The sample contains approximately 350,000 distinct CDR3 sequences, approximately 15% of which appear only once. The sequenced sample was blood, either unsorted or a sorted T cell fraction (not recorded which). These receptors originate from a male donor with ankylosing spondylitis or in good health (not recorded which).

CDR3 protein: CASRRSGSPLTDTQYF. The CDR3 nucleotides read TGCGCCAGCAGGCGGAGCGGATCCCCGTTGACAGATACGCAGTATTTT. This chain connects TRBV5-1 to TRBJ2-3; D perhaps matches TRBD2 (5 bases). This CDR3 has 16 residues. Between the trimmed V and J ends, which lost 5 bases and 3 bases, there was a span of 19 bases. Germline V gives CDR1 SGHRS, CDR2 YFSETQ.

This clonotype appeared many times. The genes are TRBV4-2 and TRBJ2-2; no reliable D call. The CDR3 consists of 16 residues. The germline gives CDR1 LGHNA, CDR2 YNFKEQ. V was pared by 2 bases and J by 0 bases, with 10 bases between. The DNA of the CDR3 is TGTGCCAGCAGCCAACCAGGCAGATCGAACACCGGGGAGCTGTTTTTT. The encoded protein is CASSQPGRSNTGELFF.

The rearrangement uses TRBV5-1 and TRBJ2-7, with D possibly being TRBD2 (5 bases). CDR3 length equals 15 residues. V was clipped by 1 base and J by 5 bases, with 16 bases between them. Germline V gene data show CDR1 as SGHRS and CDR2 as YFSETQ. CDR3 bases: TGCGCCAGCAGCTTGCGGGAATTGGGAGTTAACGAGCAGTACTTC. This translates into CASSLRELGVNEQYF.

This clonotype was observed many times. The chain uses TRBV5-1 and TRBJ2-7; 11 bases map to TRBD2. Germline V gene lookup returns CDR1 SGHRS and CDR2 YFSETQ. This CDR3 region has 17 residues. The V segment lost 1 base and the J segment 5 bases; nucleotides outside the gene matches: 11. CDR3 sequence reads: CASSLSRSGRAFDEQYF. CDR3 coding DNA: TGCGCCAGCAGCTTGTCTCGTAGCGGGAGGGCGTTCGACGAGCAGTACTTC.

The genes are TRBV3-1 and TRBJ2-2; unclear D gene. The CDR3 runs 16 residues. In germline, CDR1 is LGHDT, CDR2 YNNKEL (reference sequence). V lost 2 bases to trimming and J lost 4 bases, with 14 bases between them. The CDR3 reads CASSQPFSGPTGELFF. The CDR3 DNA sequence: TGTGCCAGCAGCCAACCTTTTTCTGGCCCCACCGGGGAGCTGTTTTTT.

Only a few counts were recorded for this clonotype. The chain is built from TRBV14 and TRBJ2-7, with D possibly being TRBD1 or TRBD2 (5 bases each). The CDR3 is 13 residues long. Germline V gives CDR1 SGHDN, CDR2 FVKESK. V dropped 9 bases and J dropped 6 bases, with 18 bases sitting between them. CDR3 in amino acids: CASWGPLTCEQYF. The DNA for the CDR3 is TGTGCCAGTTGGGGACCGTTAACCTGCGAGCAGTACTTC.

The V call is TRBV29-1, the J call TRBJ2-1; D is unresolved. Per the germline V gene, CDR1 is SQVTM and CDR2 is ANQGSEA. V was cut by 4 bases and J by 3 bases, with 16 bases left in between. The CDR3 has 15 residues. The CDR3 spells CSVGFARSLYNEQFF. The CDR3 nucleotides read TGCAGCGTTGGTTTTGCCAGGAGCCTCTACAATGAGCAGTTCTTC.

The chain uses TRBV20-1 and TRBJ2-1, with 7 nucleotides matching TRBD1. Germline V lookup: CDR1 DFQATT, CDR2 SNEGSKA (reference sequence). The V gene end was trimmed by 2 bases and the J gene end by 5 bases; junction bases not matched to a gene: 6. The CDR3 runs to 14 residues. The CDR3 DNA is TGCAGTGCTAGAAAAGGGGGCGCGGACAATGAGCAGTTCTTC. Protein: CSARKGGADNEQFF.

This clonotype was recorded a few times. The chain has TRBV5-1 and TRBJ1-2; D is undetermined. This CDR3 has 15 amino acids. Looked up from germline, CDR1 is SGHRS and CDR2 is YFSETQ. V lost 0 bases and J 1 base, leaving 10 bases between the germline ends. The CDR3 sequence is CASSLGEDFNYGYTF. The CDR3 nucleotides are TGCGCCAGCAGCTTGGGTGAAGACTTTAACTATGGCTACACCTTC.

The V call is TRBV5-1, the J call TRBJ2-1, with 13 bases lining up with TRBD2. Germline CDR1 reads SGHRS; CDR2 reads YFSETQ. After removal of 4 bases from V and 10 bases from J, the junction contained 14 bases not matched to a gene. This CDR3 contains 17 residues. CDR3 sequence (DNA): TGCGCCAGCAGCCGAGGACTAGCGGGAGTTGTATCAGAAGAGCAGTTCTTC. Protein: CASSRGLAGVVSEEQFF. The full variable domain, in which reference TRBV5-1 and TRBJ2-1 provide the parts outside the CDR3, is KAGVTQTPRYLIKTRGQQVTLSCSPISGHRSVSWYQQTPGQGLQFLFEYFSETQRNKGNFPGRFSGRQFSNSRSEMNVSTLELGDSALYLCASSRGLAGVVSEEQFFGPGTRLTVL.

The chain combines TRBV12-5 with TRBJ1-1; no clear D gene. The CDR3 totals 12 residues. V gave up 4 bases and J gave up 8 bases, with 11 bases separating them. Germline V gene data show CDR1 as LGHNT and CDR2 as FRNRAP. The CDR3 loop is CASGSPPGEAFF. The CDR3 DNA reads as TGTGCTAGTGGTTCCCCGCCTGGGGAAGCTTTCTTT.

The V gene is TRBV30, the J gene TRBJ2-5; 7 nucleotides match TRBD2. CDR1 and CDR2 from the germline V gene are GTSNPN and SVGIG (reference sequence). Unmatched junction bases numbered 4, after V lost 1 base and J lost 5 bases. The CDR3 totals 13 residues. CDR3 in amino acids: CAWSEVAGETQYF. In DNA, the CDR3 is TGTGCCTGGAGTGAGGTAGCGGGTGAGACCCAGTACTTC.

This clonotype was counted a few times. CDR3 DNA: TGTGCCAGCAGCTTAGGCCCTAGCGACTCGGGCCACGAGCAGTACTTC. The encoded protein is CASSLGPSDSGHEQYF. The V and J genes are TRBV11-2 and TRBJ2-7; D may be TRBD2 (6 bases). The length of the CDR3 is 16 residues. The ends were cut back, 1 base at V and 5 bases at J, with 18 bases in the middle. Germline assignment: CDR1 SGHAT and CDR2 FQNNGV. The full variable domain, with the rest looked up from reference TRBV11-2 and TRBJ2-7, is EAGVAQSPRYKIIEKRQSVAFWCNPISGHATLYWYQQILGQGPKLLIQFQNNGVVDDSQLPKDRFSAERLKGVDSTLKIQPAKLEDSAVYLCASSLGPSDSGHEQYFGPGTRLTVT.

The V call is TRBV5-1, the J call TRBJ2-2; TRBD1 agrees at 9 bases. The CDR3 runs to 15 residues. Trimming at V came to 6 bases and at J to 3 bases, leaving 6 bases not matched to a gene. The germline CDR1 and CDR2 sequences are SGHRS and YFSETQ. The CDR3 nucleotides are TGCGCCAGCACCCTACAGGGGGCGGACACCGGGGAGCTGTTTTTT. Translating it yields CASTLQGADTGELFF.

The chain combines TRBV20-1 with TRBJ1-4; perhaps TRBD1 as D (5 bases). The CDR3 extends over 12 amino acids. Germline CDR1 reads DFQATT; CDR2 reads SNEGSKA (reference sequence). V lost 1 base and J lost 8, with 8 bases in between. This chain's CDR3 is CSARGGVEKLFF. DNA of the CDR3: TGCAGTGCTAGAGGGGGGGTCGAAAAACTGTTTTTT.

The chain uses TRBV5-8 and TRBJ1-5; tentative D call: TRBD1 (5 bases). The V end lost 2 bases, the J end lost 0 bases, and 12 bases lay between the germline ends. From germline, CDR1 is SGHTS and CDR2 YDEGEE. This CDR3 has 16 residues. CDR3 amino acids: CASSFTTAYSNQPQHF. For the CDR3, the DNA is TGTGCCAGCAGCTTTACGACAGCTTATAGCAATCAGCCCCAGCATTTT.

V usage is TRBV6-1 and J usage is TRBJ1-1; unclear D gene. The germline V and J ends were trimmed by 2 bases and 1 base, with 11 bases remaining between them. There are 15 residues in the CDR3. In germline, CDR1 is MNHNS, CDR2 SASEGT. CDR3 loop: CASSEPFTTNTEAFF. The CDR3 bases are TGTGCCAGCAGTGAACCCTTCACCACGAACACTGAAGCTTTCTTT.

CDR3 amino acids: CASSYTGVGTEAFF. The CDR3 nucleotides read TGTGCCAGCAGCTATACAGGAGTTGGGACTGAAGCTTTCTTT. The V call is TRBV5-4, the J call TRBJ1-1; possible D gene TRBD1, 5 bases. The V end was cut by 3 bases, the J end by 5 bases, with 14 bases between. Germline assignment: CDR1 SGHNT and CDR2 YYREEE (reference sequence). The CDR3 contains 14 residues. The entire variable domain, with the rest obtained from reference TRBV5-4 and TRBJ1-1, is as follows: ETGVTQSPTHLIKTRGQQVTLRCSSQSGHNTVSWYQQALGQGPQFIFQYYREEENGRGNFPPRFSGLQFPNYSSELNVNALELDDSALYLCASSYTGVGTEAFFGQGTRLTVV.

V and J are TRBV12-3 or TRBV12-4 and TRBJ2-5; possible D gene TRBD2, 6 bases. The CDR3 sequence is 17 residues long. V was pared by 6 bases and J by 2 bases, with 22 bases between. The CDR3 bases are TGTGCCAGCAGCCCCAGGGTGGGAGGCGCCTTACAAGAGACCCAGTACTTC. Translation gives CASSPRVGGALQETQYF.

V and J are TRBV19 and TRBJ2-1; 10 bases map to TRBD1. The CDR3 has 15 amino acids. With V trimmed by 4 bases and J by 14 bases, 14 bases remained unmatched. Looked up from germline, CDR1 is LNHDA and CDR2 is SQIVND (reference sequence). The CDR3 loop is CASSTRQGAEVSKFF. CDR3 coding DNA: TGTGCCAGTAGTACAAGACAGGGGGCTGAAGTCTCGAAGTTCTTC. The entire variable domain, with the rest obtained from reference TRBV19 and TRBJ2-1, is as follows: DGGITQSPKYLFRKEGQNVTLSCEQNLNHDAMYWYRQDPGQGLRLIYYSQIVNDFQKGDIAEGYSVSREKKESFPLTVTSAQKNPTAFYLCASSTRQGAEVSKFFGPGTRLTVL.

The V and J genes are TRBV7-9 and TRBJ2-3; 7 bases fit TRBD1. In germline, CDR1 is SEHNR, CDR2 FQNEAQ (reference sequence). This CDR3 is 15 amino acids long. The V segment lost 1 base and the J segment 4 bases; nucleotides outside the gene matches: 5. The CDR3 loop reads CASSLEGQPPDTQYF. As DNA, the CDR3 is TGTGCCAGCAGCTTAGAGGGACAGCCCCCAGATACGCAGTATTTT.